Following are 25 T cell receptor beta chains from one sample sequenced in a study of molecular identifiers for immune sequencing clone quantification. A single record per CDR3 protein comes from TCRdb applying MiXCR to the PCR reads. The data hold 400,000 to 600,000 distinct CDR3 sequences, with about 25% observed a single time. The specimen was naive CD8+ T cells from blood, with Jurkat cell RNA spiked in. The subset here: FACS-sorted CD8+CD4-CCR7+CD45RA+ naive T cells. These receptors all stem from a human donor in good health. Some libraries in this study had Jurkat cell RNA spiked in.

Comments on this clonotype: A much more abundant neighbour one base away suggests this may be a read error. J is TRBJ2-7 and V is TRBV6-5; D possibly matches TRBD1 or TRBD2 (5 bases each). The germline gives CDR1 MNHEY, CDR2 SVGAGI. V was cut by 5 bases and J by 7 bases, with 18 bases left in between. This CDR3 spans 14 amino acids. CDR3 in amino acids: CASSLIDGAREQYF. CDR3 DNA sequence: TGTGCCAGCAGTCTAATCGACGGGGCTAGAGAGCAGTACTTC.

This clonotype has only a few counts. CDR3 amino acids: CASSLSPRVGGRASEQYF. The DNA for the CDR3 is TGTGCCAGCAGCTTAAGTCCAAGGGTTGGCGGGAGGGCCTCCGAGCAGTACTTC. The rearrangement uses TRBV7-9 and TRBJ2-7; 9 nucleotides line up with TRBD2. Germline loops: CDR1 SEHNR, CDR2 FQNEAQ (reference sequence). V lost 2 bases to trimming and J lost 6 bases; unmatched junction nucleotides: 17. This CDR3 comprises 18 residues. Supplemented by reference TRBV7-9 and TRBJ2-7, the full variable domain reads DTGVSQNPRHKITKRGQNVTFRCDPISEHNRLYWYRQTLGQGPEFLTYFQNEAQLEKSRLLSDRFSAERPKGSFSTLEIQRTEQGDSAMYLCASSLSPRVGGRASEQYFGPGTRLTVT.

This clonotype was counted many times. The chain carries TRBV20-1 and TRBJ1-5; no clear D. Deletions cut 3 bases from V and 1 base from J, with 16 bases between. Looked up from germline, CDR1 is DFQATT and CDR2 is SNEGSKA (reference sequence). This CDR3 contains 16 residues. The CDR3 sequence is CSASIWNSPSNQPQHF. CDR3 DNA sequence: TGCAGTGCTAGTATTTGGAACAGCCCGAGCAATCAGCCCCAGCATTTT.

A remark on this clonotype: Since a much larger clone is just one base distant, this may be a read error. The rearrangement uses TRBV7-9 and TRBJ2-3; possible D gene TRBD2, 7 bases. CDR3 size: 15 residues. CDR1 and CDR2 (germline): SEHNR, FQNEAQ (reference sequence). CDR3 DNA sequence: TGTGCCAGCAGCCCCCTGGGCGGGGGCACAGGTACGCAGTATTTT. Translating it yields CASSPLGGGTGTQYF.

The rearrangement joins TRBV6-5 to TRBJ1-5; unclear D gene. Per the germline V gene, CDR1 is MNHEY and CDR2 is SVGAGI. CDR3 length equals 13 residues. The ends were cut back, 2 bases at V and 9 bases at J, with 11 bases in the middle. The CDR3 DNA sequence: TGTGCCAGCAGTTACGGGCCCGGCGGGCCCCAGCATTTT. Its protein product is CASSYGPGGPQHF.

As concerns this clonotype: A read error may explain this, as a much larger clone is one base away. V usage is TRBV7-8 and J usage is TRBJ2-3, with TRBD2 identical over 7 bases. CDR3 length equals 16 residues. Germline V gene sequence: CDR1 SGHVS, CDR2 FQNEAQ. Here the CDR3 DNA reads TGTGCCAGCAGCCCGTTGACTAGCCTCGGCACAGCTACGCAGTATTTT. Translation: CASSPLTSLGTATQYF.

Only a few counts were recorded for this clonotype. The chain joins TRBV28 to TRBJ2-1; D possibly corresponds to TRBD1 (5 bases). V was clipped by 7 bases and J by 7 bases, with 20 bases between them. This CDR3 is built from 15 residues. Germline V gene lookup returns CDR1 MDHEN and CDR2 SYDVKM. The CDR3 loop reads CASTQLMQGKNEQFF. The CDR3, as DNA: TGTGCCAGCACCCAGTTGATGCAGGGAAAAAATGAGCAGTTCTTC.

This clonotype was detected ten times or more. J is TRBJ2-1 and V is TRBV2, with 10 bases aligning to TRBD2. Germline-derived CDR1 and CDR2 are SNHLY and FYNNEI. Trimming cost V 8 bases and J 4 bases; bases outside gene matches: 2. The CDR3 spans 13 residues. This CDR3 is CASRTSGYNEQFF. DNA for the CDR3: TGTGCCAGCCGGACTAGCGGATACAATGAGCAGTTCTTC.

The chain joins TRBV28 to TRBJ2-2; D perhaps matches TRBD1 (5 bases). The CDR3 runs to 14 residues. V lost 3 bases and J lost 5, with 10 bases in between. CDR1 MDHEN and CDR2 SYDVKM come from the germline V gene. The CDR3: CASSFRAWTGELFF. The CDR3 DNA is TGTGCCAGCAGTTTCAGGGCTTGGACCGGGGAGCTGTTTTTT.

This clonotype was detected ten times or more. V and J are TRBV6-6 and TRBJ2-7; D perhaps matches TRBD2 (6 bases). From germline, CDR1 is MNHNY and CDR2 SVGAGI (reference sequence). The ends were cut back, 3 bases at V and 6 bases at J, with 12 bases in the middle. There are 13 residues in the CDR3. Written as DNA, the CDR3 is TGTGCCAGCAGTTATCTGGCGGGACGCGAGCAGTACTTC. Its translation: CASSYLAGREQYF.

This clonotype has a count of ten or more. The chain links TRBV7-6 to TRBJ2-3; 10 bases are a match to TRBD2. Germline CDR1 is SGHVS and CDR2 is FNYEAQ. The CDR3 loop spans 14 amino acids. V lost 4 bases and J lost 6; bases outside the gene matches: 4. The chain's CDR3 is CASSSGTSVDTQYF. The CDR3 DNA reads TGTGCCAGCAGCTCAGGGACTAGCGTGGATACGCAGTATTTT.

The rearrangement joins TRBV7-3 to TRBJ2-7; the match to TRBD2 covers 8 bases. Trimming cost V 5 bases and J 4 bases; bases outside gene matches: 13. The CDR3 sequence is 16 residues long. CDR1 and CDR2 from the germline V gene are SGHTA and FQGTGA. CDR3 nucleotides: TGTGCCAGCAGCCCGACGGGCGGGACTAGTGGATACGAGCAGTACTTC. Protein product: CASSPTGGTSGYEQYF.

The chain recombines TRBV10-3 with TRBJ1-5; D is unresolved. The ends were cut back, 0 bases at V and 2 bases at J, with 8 bases in the middle. The CDR3 loop spans 15 amino acids. CDR1 is ENHRY and CDR2 is SYGVKD in the germline V gene. CDR3 bases: TGTGCCATCAGTGAGTCGGGGAAAGGCAATCAGCCCCAGCATTTT. It specifies CAISESGKGNQPQHF.

Regarding this clonotype: One end of the junction is discordant with germline, which a read error may explain. This sequence joins TRBV2 and TRBJ1-2; TRBD1 aligns across 8 bases. Germline CDR1 SNHLY, CDR2 FYNNEI. CDR3 size: 12 residues. CDR3 sequence reads: CAGSRTGYGYTF. The DNA for the CDR3 is TGTGCCGGCAGTAGGACAGGGTATGGCTACACCTTC.

In regard to this clonotype: One base away lies a much larger clone, so this may be a sequencing read error. V and J are TRBV4-1 and TRBJ2-4; 8 bases agree with TRBD2. Germline assignment: CDR1 MGHRA and CDR2 YSYEKL. This CDR3 contains 16 residues. V was clipped by 4 bases and J by 15 bases; unmatched bases: 20. The CDR3 DNA reads TGCGCCAGCAGCCGAGACAGCGGGAGATTACAAGGATGGCTGTACTTC. Residues: CASSRDSGRLQGWLYF.

A note on this clonotype: One end of the junction does not line up with germline, which may come from a read error. This chain connects TRBV7-3 to TRBJ2-1, with 8 bases aligning to TRBD1. Germline V lookup: CDR1 SGHTA, CDR2 FQGTGA. This CDR3 has 14 residues. The CDR3 loop reads CASSSGTGYNAQFF. The CDR3 DNA follows: TGTGCCAGCAGCTCCGGGACAGGATACAATGCGCAGTTCTTC.

J is TRBJ1-3 and V is TRBV9; maybe TRBD1 (6 bases). V lost 4 bases and J lost 0, with 20 bases in between. The V gene's germline CDR1 is SGDLS and CDR2 YYNGEE. The CDR3 consists of 18 residues. CDR3 DNA: TGTGCCAGCAGCCCGGGGTGGGGAGGACAGATCTCTGGAAACACCATATATTTT. Amino acids: CASSPGWGGQISGNTIYF.

This clonotype was counted only a few times. The chain is built from TRBV7-9 and TRBJ2-5; D may be TRBD1 or TRBD2 (6 bases each). CDR3 length: 16 residues. The germline gives CDR1 SEHNR, CDR2 FQNEAQ (reference sequence). Trimming removed 3 bases at V and 2 bases at J, with 16 bases between. In DNA form, the CDR3 reads TGTGCCAGCAGCTTGACCAGGGGAGGTGCGCAAGAGACCCAGTACTTC. Translated: CASSLTRGGAQETQYF.

Ten or more counts support this clonotype. This chain links TRBV12-3 or TRBV12-4 with TRBJ1-5, with D hard to call. The CDR3 is 16 amino acids. Trimming removed 4 bases from V and 5 bases from J, with 18 bases in between. This chain's CDR3 is CASSSLSRERDQPQHF. CDR3 bases: TGTGCCAGCAGTTCCCTTAGTAGGGAGCGGGATCAGCCCCAGCATTTT.

The rearrangement links TRBV20-1 to TRBJ2-7; 9 bases match TRBD2. V gave up 8 bases and J gave up 1 base; unmatched junction bases: 21. The CDR3 has 18 residues. Germline V CDR1 and CDR2: DFQATT, SNEGSKA (reference sequence). CDR3 sequence (DNA): TGCAGTCCTTACAACCTTTACTTAGCGGGAGAGACGTCCTACGAGCAGTACTTC. Its protein is CSPYNLYLAGETSYEQYF.

Concerning this clonotype itself: This may be a read error: a much more frequent sequence differs by one nucleotide. The rearrangement joins TRBV28 to TRBJ2-3; possible D gene TRBD2, 6 bases. The germline V and J ends were trimmed by 5 bases and 10 bases, with 16 bases remaining between them. The CDR3 contains 13 residues. In germline, CDR1 is MDHEN, CDR2 SYDVKM. CDR3 sequence (DNA): TGTGCCAGCAGTCCGCGACTAGTCGATGCGCAGTATTTT. Encoded protein: CASSPRLVDAQYF.

This clonotype was detected ten times or more. The V call is TRBV13, the J call TRBJ2-7; 7 nucleotides agree with TRBD1. Germline CDR1 PRHDT, CDR2 FYEKMQ (reference sequence). The V and J ends lost 4 bases and 7 bases, in that order; junction bases with no gene match: 10. The CDR3 consists of 14 residues. The CDR3 DNA follows: TGTGCCAGCAGCTCGGGACAGCTACCGCGGGAGCAGTACTTC. Translating it yields CASSSGQLPREQYF.

The genes are TRBV4-1 and TRBJ1-2, with 12 bases fitting TRBD1. CDR1 and CDR2 from the germline V gene are MGHRA and YSYEKL. V was pared by 2 bases and J by 10 bases, with 14 bases of the junction left unmatched. The CDR3 is 17 amino acids. DNA of the CDR3: TGCGCCAGCAGCCAAATCTACACGGGACAGGGGGCTTTTGACTACACCTTC. Protein: CASSQIYTGQGAFDYTF.

This clonotype showed up just once. This chain connects TRBV2 to TRBJ2-5; 15 positions match TRBD2. Germline loops: CDR1 SNHLY, CDR2 FYNNEI. This CDR3 contains 22 residues. V dropped 3 bases and J dropped 2; count of bases not matched to a gene: 19. This CDR3 reads CASSEIPPRTSGGESIQETQYF. The CDR3 bases are TGTGCCAGCAGTGAGATCCCTCCCAGGACTAGCGGGGGGGAGAGCATACAAGAGACCCAGTACTTC.

This clonotype occurred many times. V is TRBV2 and J is TRBJ1-2; TRBD1 matches 8 bases. The CDR3 loop spans 14 amino acids. V shed 1 base, J shed 2 bases, and the junction held 0 bases outside the gene matches. Germline-derived CDR1 and CDR2 are SNHLY and FYNNEI. The CDR3 DNA sequence: TGTGCCAGCAGTGAAGGGGACAGGAACTATGGCTACACCTTC. Protein: CASSEGDRNYGYTF.